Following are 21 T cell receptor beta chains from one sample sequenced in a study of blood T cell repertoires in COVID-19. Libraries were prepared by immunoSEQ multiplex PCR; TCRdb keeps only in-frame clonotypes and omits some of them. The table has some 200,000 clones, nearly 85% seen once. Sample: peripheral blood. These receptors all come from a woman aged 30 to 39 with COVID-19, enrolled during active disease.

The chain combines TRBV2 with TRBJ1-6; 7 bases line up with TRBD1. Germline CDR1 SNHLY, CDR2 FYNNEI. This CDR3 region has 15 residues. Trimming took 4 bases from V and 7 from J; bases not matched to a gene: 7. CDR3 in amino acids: CASSGQGRGNSPLHF. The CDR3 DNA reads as TGTGCCAGCAGTGGACAGGGAAGAGGGAATTCACCCCTCCACTTT. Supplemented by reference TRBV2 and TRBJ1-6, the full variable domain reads EPEVTQTPSHQVTQMGQEVILRCVPISNHLYFYWYRQILGQKVEFLVSFYNNEISEKSEIFDDQFSVERPDGSNFTLKIRSTKLEDSAMYFCASSGQGRGNSPLHFGNGTRLTVT.

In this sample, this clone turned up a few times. The CDR3 reads CASTPTAGGLPDTQYF. CDR3 DNA: TGTGCCAGTACCCCGACGGCGGGGGGACTCCCAGATACGCAGTATTTT. This rearrangement joins TRBV19 to TRBJ2-3; 8 bases map to TRBD2. The ends lost 7 bases at V and 4 bases at J; junction bases unmatched: 13. This CDR3 is 16 amino acids long. Germline CDR1 reads LNHDA; CDR2 reads SQIVND (reference sequence). Complete variable domain (other parts from reference TRBV19 and TRBJ2-3): DGGITQSPKYLFRKEGQNVTLSCEQNLNHDAMYWYRQDPGQGLRLIYYSQIVNDFQKGDIAEGYSVSREKKESFPLTVTSAQKNPTAFYLCASTPTAGGLPDTQYFGPGTRLTVL.

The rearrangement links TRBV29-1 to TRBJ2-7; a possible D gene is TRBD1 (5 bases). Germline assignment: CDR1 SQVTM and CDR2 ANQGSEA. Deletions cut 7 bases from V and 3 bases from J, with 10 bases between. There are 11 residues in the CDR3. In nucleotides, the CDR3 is TGCAGCGGGACACGGAACTACGAGCAGTACTTC. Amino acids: CSGTRNYEQYF.

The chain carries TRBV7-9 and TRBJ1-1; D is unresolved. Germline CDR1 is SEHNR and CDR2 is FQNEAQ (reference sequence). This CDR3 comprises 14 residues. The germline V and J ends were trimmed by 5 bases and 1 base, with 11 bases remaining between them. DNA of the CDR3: TGTGCCAGCAGCCCACAGACGGCGAACACTGAAGCTTTCTTT. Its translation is CASSPQTANTEAFF.

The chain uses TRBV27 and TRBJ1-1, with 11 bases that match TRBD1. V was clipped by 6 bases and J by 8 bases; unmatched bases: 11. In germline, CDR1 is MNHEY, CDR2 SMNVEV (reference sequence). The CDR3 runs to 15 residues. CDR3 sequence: CASRPPGQGEGEAFF. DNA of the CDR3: TGTGCCAGCAGACCACCGGGACAGGGGGAAGGGGAAGCTTTCTTT.

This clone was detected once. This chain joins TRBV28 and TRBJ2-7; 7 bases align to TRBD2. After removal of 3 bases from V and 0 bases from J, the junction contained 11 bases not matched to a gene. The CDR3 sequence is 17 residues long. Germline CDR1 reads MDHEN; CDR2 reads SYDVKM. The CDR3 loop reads CASSFPQGRGDSYEQYF. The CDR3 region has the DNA TGTGCCAGCAGTTTCCCCCAAGGCCGGGGGGACTCCTACGAGCAGTACTTC.

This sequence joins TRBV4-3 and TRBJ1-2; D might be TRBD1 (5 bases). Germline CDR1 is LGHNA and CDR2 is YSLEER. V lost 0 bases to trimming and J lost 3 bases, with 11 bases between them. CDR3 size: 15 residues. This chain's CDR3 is CASSQDRAGHYGYTF. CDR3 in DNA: TGCGCCAGCAGCCAAGATCGGGCAGGGCACTATGGCTACACCTTC.

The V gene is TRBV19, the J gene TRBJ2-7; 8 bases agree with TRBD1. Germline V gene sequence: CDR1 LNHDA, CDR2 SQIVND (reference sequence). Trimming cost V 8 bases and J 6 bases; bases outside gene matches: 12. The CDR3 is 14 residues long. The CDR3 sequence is CASSTDRGQGEQYF. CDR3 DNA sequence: TGTGCCAGTTCTACCGACAGGGGTCAAGGCGAGCAGTACTTC.

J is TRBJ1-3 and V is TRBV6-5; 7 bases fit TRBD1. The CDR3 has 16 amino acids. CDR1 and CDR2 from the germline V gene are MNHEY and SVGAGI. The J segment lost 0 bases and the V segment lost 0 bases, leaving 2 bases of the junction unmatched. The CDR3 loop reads CASSYSGQYSGNTIYF. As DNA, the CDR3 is TGTGCCAGCAGTTACTCGGGACAGTACTCTGGAAACACCATATATTTT.

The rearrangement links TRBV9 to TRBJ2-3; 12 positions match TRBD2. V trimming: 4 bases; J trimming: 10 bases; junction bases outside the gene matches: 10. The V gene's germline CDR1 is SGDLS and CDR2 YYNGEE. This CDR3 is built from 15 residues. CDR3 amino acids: CASSLRLAGDKAQYF. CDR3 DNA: TGTGCCAGCAGCCTTCGACTAGCGGGAGACAAGGCGCAGTATTTT.

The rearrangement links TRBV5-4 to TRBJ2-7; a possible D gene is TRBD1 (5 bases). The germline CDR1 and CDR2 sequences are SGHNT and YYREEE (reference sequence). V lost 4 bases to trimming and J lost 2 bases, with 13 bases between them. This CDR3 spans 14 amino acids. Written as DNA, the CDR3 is TGTGCCAGCAGCGCTGCCGACAGAACCTACGAGCAGTACTTC. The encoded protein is CASSAADRTYEQYF.

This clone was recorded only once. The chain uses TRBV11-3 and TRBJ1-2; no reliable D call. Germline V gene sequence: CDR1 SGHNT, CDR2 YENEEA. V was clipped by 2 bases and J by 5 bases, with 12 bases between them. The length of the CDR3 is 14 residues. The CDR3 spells CASSLSRTLYGYTF. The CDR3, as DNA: TGTGCCAGCAGCTTATCTAGAACCCTGTATGGCTACACCTTC.

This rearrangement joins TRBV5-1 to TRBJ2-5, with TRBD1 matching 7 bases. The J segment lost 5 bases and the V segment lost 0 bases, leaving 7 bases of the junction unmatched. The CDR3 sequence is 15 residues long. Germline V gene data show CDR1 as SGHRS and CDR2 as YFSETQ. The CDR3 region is CASSLGIDRVETQYF. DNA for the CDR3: TGCGCCAGCAGCTTGGGGATCGACAGGGTGGAGACCCAGTACTTC.

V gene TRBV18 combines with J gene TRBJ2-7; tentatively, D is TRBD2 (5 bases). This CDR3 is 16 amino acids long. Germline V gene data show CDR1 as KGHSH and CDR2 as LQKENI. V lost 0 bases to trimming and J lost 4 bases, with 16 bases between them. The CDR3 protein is CASSPPPFGRGYEQYF. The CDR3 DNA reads TGTGCCAGCTCACCACCTCCATTTGGCCGAGGGTACGAGCAGTACTTC.

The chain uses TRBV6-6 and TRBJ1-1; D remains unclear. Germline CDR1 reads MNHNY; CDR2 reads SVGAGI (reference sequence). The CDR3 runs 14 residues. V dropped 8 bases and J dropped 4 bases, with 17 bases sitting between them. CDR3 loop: CASSFTGKTTEAFF. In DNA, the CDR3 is TGTGCCAGCTCATTCACGGGGAAGACCACTGAAGCTTTCTTT.

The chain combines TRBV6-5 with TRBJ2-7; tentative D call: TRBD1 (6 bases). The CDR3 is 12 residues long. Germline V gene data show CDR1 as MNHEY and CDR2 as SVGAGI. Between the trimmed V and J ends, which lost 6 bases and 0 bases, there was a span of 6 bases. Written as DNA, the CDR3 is TGTGCCAGCAGGGACAGCTCCTACGAGCAGTACTTC. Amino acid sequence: CASRDSSYEQYF.

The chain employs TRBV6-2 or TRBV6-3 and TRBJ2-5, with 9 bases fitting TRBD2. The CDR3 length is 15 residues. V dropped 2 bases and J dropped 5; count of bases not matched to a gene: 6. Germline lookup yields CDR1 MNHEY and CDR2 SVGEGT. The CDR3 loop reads CASSYVSSGSETQYF. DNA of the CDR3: TGTGCCAGCAGTTACGTTAGTAGCGGGAGTGAGACCCAGTACTTC.

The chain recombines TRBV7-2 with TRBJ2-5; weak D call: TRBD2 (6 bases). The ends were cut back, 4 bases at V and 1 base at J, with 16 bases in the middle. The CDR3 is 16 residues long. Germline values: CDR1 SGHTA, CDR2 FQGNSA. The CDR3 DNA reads TGTGCCAGCAGCTCGCCTCGTAGCGGACCCCAAGAGACCCAGTACTTC. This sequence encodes CASSSPRSGPQETQYF.

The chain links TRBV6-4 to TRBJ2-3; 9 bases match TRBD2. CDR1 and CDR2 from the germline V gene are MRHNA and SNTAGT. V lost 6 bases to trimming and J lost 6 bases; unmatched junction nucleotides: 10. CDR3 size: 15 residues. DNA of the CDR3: TGTGCCAGCAGCTTTAGCGGGGGCAGCTTGGATACGCAGTATTTT. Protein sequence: CASSFSGGSLDTQYF.

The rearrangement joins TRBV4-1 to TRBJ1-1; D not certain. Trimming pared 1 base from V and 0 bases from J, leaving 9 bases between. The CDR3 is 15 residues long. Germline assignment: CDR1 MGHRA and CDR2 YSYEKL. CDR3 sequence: CASSQVWQMNTEAFF. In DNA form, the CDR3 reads TGCGCCAGCAGCCAAGTATGGCAGATGAACACTGAAGCTTTCTTT.

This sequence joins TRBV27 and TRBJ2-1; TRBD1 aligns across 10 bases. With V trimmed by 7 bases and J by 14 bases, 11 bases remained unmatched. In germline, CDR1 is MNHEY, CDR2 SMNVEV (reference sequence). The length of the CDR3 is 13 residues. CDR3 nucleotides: TGTGCCAGCACCTCCGAAAGACAGGGGGCTAAGTTCTTC. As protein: CASTSERQGAKFF.